What follows is one T cell receptor beta chain and its context. The data were produced by immunoSEQ multiplex PCR, yet TCRdb's version contains in-frame clones alone and is incomplete. The sample has 450,000 to 700,000 clones, just under 97% seen once. Trimming at V came to 3 bases and at J to 5 bases, leaving 5 bases not matched to a gene. The germline V gene has CDR1 SGHRS and CDR2 YFSETQ. CDR3 length equals 14 residues. Selected positively for CCR7 and CD45RO-negative, naive CD8 cells excluded terminally differentiated effector memory CD45RA+ cells. The data derive from a study of shared clonotypes between healthy human individuals.

This receptor was identified in a woman aged 25 to 39 in good health. The V call is TRBV5-1, the J call TRBJ2-7, with 10 bases aligning to TRBD2. Material: naive CD8+ T cells sorted from blood. The CDR3 spells CASSWQAGGHEQYF. DNA of the CDR3: TGCGCCAGCAGCTGGCAAGCGGGAGGGCACGAGCAGTACTTC.